This is a list of T cell receptor beta chains from one sample in a study of cytomegalovirus exposure and HLA in healthy donors. Profiled with immunoSEQ multiplex PCR; TCRdb holds only in-frame clones, not every one. The sample records about 220,000 clones, 80% to 90% being singletons. Sequenced sample: PBMCs. These receptors were obtained from a young man in good health and CMV-seronegative. Both conserved end residues are part of each CDR3. Fields, in order: CDR3 DNA, CDR3 protein, V gene, D gene, clone size, J gene. D genes are given only for firm matches. For some rows the clone size is stated as once, few or many, or as a class when expanded; others skip it.

TGTGCCAGCAGTCCCGCGGGGGGGGACAGGTCCTATGGCTACACCTTC,CASSPAGGDRSYGYTF,TRBV28,TRBD1,once,TRBJ1-2
TGTGCCAGCAGACGACTAGCGGGACCCCCCTACGAGCAGTACTTC,CASRRLAGPPYEQYF,TRBV6-1,TRBD2,-,TRBJ2-7
TGCGCCAGCAGTGAGGGTCTAGCGGGAGTATACGAGCAGTACTTC,CASSEGLAGVYEQYF,TRBV10-2,TRBD2,few,TRBJ2-7
TGTGCCACCAGCACACTCGTAGGGGACAGGGGGCTTGAGCAGTACTTC,CATSTLVGDRGLEQYF,TRBV15,TRBD1,once,TRBJ2-7
TGTGCCAGCAGTGAACCCAGCGGCACCGGGGAGCTGTTTTTT,CASSEPSGTGELFF,TRBV25-1,-,-,TRBJ2-2
TGTGCCAGCAGTTTATGTTCTATATCGTGTGGCTACACCTTC,CASSLCSISCGYTF,TRBV27,-,-,TRBJ1-2
TGTGCCACCAGCAGACTAACAGGAGCAGATACGCAGTATTTT,CATSRLTGADTQYF,TRBV15,-,-,TRBJ2-3
TGTGCCAGCAGCCCCGGTTCGAACGGGGAGCTGTTTTTT,CASSPGSNGELFF,TRBV9,-,-,TRBJ2-2
TGTGCCACCCGGGCGGGAGGTCGCGCCGGGGAGCTGTTTTTT,CATRAGGRAGELFF,TRBV11-2,TRBD2,-,TRBJ2-2
TGTGCCAGCAGTTTGGCTGGTTTGAACCTCCACTTT,CASSLAGLNLHF,TRBV27,-,few,TRBJ1-6
TGCGCCAGCAGTCCCGGGACTAGGCCCACAGATACGCAGTATTTT,CASSPGTRPTDTQYF,TRBV5-1,TRBD2,-,TRBJ2-3
TGTGCCAGCAGCTTCCAGGGGGCGAATTCACCCCTCCACTTT,CASSFQGANSPLHF,TRBV7-3,TRBD1,-,TRBJ1-6